The rows below give T cell receptor beta chains drawn from one sample of a study of molecular identifiers for immune sequencing clone quantification. TCRdb used MiXCR to reprocess the PCR reads, holding one entry per CDR3 protein. The sample records under 600,000 distinct CDR3 sequences, around 25% being singletons. What was sequenced was naive CD8+ T cells from blood, with Jurkat cell RNA spiked in. The receptor set was obtained from a human donor in good health. Some libraries in this study had Jurkat cell RNA spiked in. The CDR3 runs from the conserved cysteine through the conserved F or W. A D gene is named only where the DNA matches it firmly. Expanded clones are given a class, and other clones once, few, many or no size at all.

D: NA; J: TRBJ2-7; V: TRBV20-1; size: NA; CDR3: CSARGASASYEQYF; DNA: TGCAGTGCTAGAGGGGCTAGCGCCTCCTACGAGCAGTACTTC
D: TRBD1; J: TRBJ2-7; V: TRBV7-9; size: few; CDR3: CASSFSRGTGSYEQYF; DNA: TGTGCCAGCAGCTTTTCGCGCGGGACAGGCTCCTACGAGCAGTACTTC
D: NA; J: TRBJ2-1; V: TRBV4-1; size: NA; CDR3: CASSHTLDRIKQFF; DNA: TGCGCCAGCAGCCATACCCTCGACCGAATAAAGCAGTTCTTC
D: NA; J: TRBJ2-7; V: TRBV7-8; size: few; CDR3: CASSPPYGNSYEQYF; DNA: TGTGCCAGCAGCCCCCCTTATGGGAACTCCTACGAGCAGTACTTC
D: NA; J: TRBJ2-3; V: TRBV6-5; size: many; CDR3: CASSYSMGTSDTQYF; DNA: TGTGCCAGCAGTTACTCCATGGGCACATCAGATACGCAGTATTTT
D: TRBD2; J: TRBJ2-2; V: TRBV10-3; size: few; CDR3: CAIELAGAGELFF; DNA: TGTGCCATAGAGCTAGCGGGAGCCGGGGAGCTGTTTTTT
D: TRBD2; J: TRBJ2-1; V: TRBV7-9; size: NA; CDR3: CASSPTSGRAVYEQFF; DNA: TGTGCCAGCAGCCCGACTAGCGGGAGGGCCGTATATGAGCAGTTCTTC
D: NA; J: TRBJ2-5; V: TRBV24-1; size: few; CDR3: CATSDTAQGTQYF; DNA: TGTGCCACCAGTGATACAGCCCAGGGGACCCAGTACTTC
D: TRBD2; J: TRBJ2-1; V: TRBV27; size: NA; CDR3: CASSLAGGFNEQFF; DNA: TGTGCCAGCAGTTTAGCGGGAGGGTTCAATGAGCAGTTCTTC
D: NA; J: TRBJ2-5; V: TRBV5-1; size: many; CDR3: CASSIDLYQETQYF; DNA: TGCGCCAGCAGCATCGATTTGTACCAAGAGACCCAGTACTTC
D: NA; J: TRBJ2-7; V: TRBV14; size: few; CDR3: CASSQDVQVLYEQYF; DNA: TGTGCCAGCAGCCAAGATGTACAGGTCCTCTACGAGCAGTACTTC
D: NA; J: TRBJ2-5; V: TRBV6-2/TRBV6-3; size: NA; CDR3: CASSYARRGPETQYF; DNA: TGTGCCAGCAGTTACGCACGACGGGGACCAGAGACCCAGTACTTC
D: NA; J: TRBJ2-7; V: TRBV18; size: NA; CDR3: CASSPDRSYERYF; DNA: TGTGCCAGCTCACCCGACCGGTCGTACGAGCGGTACTTC
D: NA; J: TRBJ1-1; V: TRBV6-5; size: many; CDR3: CASADSLNTEAFF; DNA: TGTGCCAGCGCCGATTCCCTGAACACTGAAGCTTTCTTT
D: NA; J: TRBJ1-3; V: TRBV5-6; size: many; CDR3: CASSQGNTIYF; DNA: TGTGCCAGCAGTCAAGGAAACACCATATATTTT
D: NA; J: TRBJ2-3; V: TRBV7-9; size: many; CDR3: CASRDGLSDTQYF; DNA: TGTGCCAGCAGAGACGGACTGTCAGATACGCAGTATTTT
D: TRBD2; J: TRBJ2-3; V: TRBV12-3/TRBV12-4; size: many; CDR3: CASSLVRGWRADTQYF; DNA: TGTGCCAGCAGTTTAGTGCGGGGGTGGAGGGCAGATACGCAGTATTTT
D: NA; J: TRBJ2-1; V: TRBV7-9; size: many; CDR3: CASSAHSNEQFF; DNA: TGTGCCAGCAGCGCCCACAGTAATGAGCAGTTCTTC
D: NA; J: TRBJ1-1; V: TRBV7-3; size: NA; CDR3: CASSLGMGLNTEAFF; DNA: TGTGCCAGCAGCCTAGGGATGGGGCTGAACACTGAAGCTTTCTTT
D: NA; J: TRBJ1-2; V: TRBV4-3; size: NA; CDR3: CASSQGLRGGGYGYTF; DNA: TGCGCCAGCAGCCAAGGCCTAAGGGGAGGCGGCTATGGCTACACCTTC
D: NA; J: TRBJ2-7; V: TRBV4-2; size: NA; CDR3: CASSLEGKGGRYEQYF; DNA: TGTGCCAGCAGCCTAGAAGGAAAAGGAGGCCGATACGAGCAGTACTTC
D: NA; J: TRBJ2-3; V: TRBV29-1; size: NA; CDR3: CNVKVTRDTQYF; DNA: TGCAACGTTAAAGTCACGCGCGATACACAATATTTT
D: NA; J: TRBJ2-7; V: TRBV11-1; size: once; CDR3: CASSVGINYEQYF; DNA: TGTGCCAGCAGCGTCGGGATTAACTACGAGCAGTACTTC
D: TRBD2; J: TRBJ2-7; V: TRBV11-2; size: NA; CDR3: CASSSSGGPRYEQYF; DNA: TGTGCCAGCAGCTCCAGCGGGGGGCCGCGATACGAGCAGTACTTC
D: NA; J: TRBJ2-7; V: TRBV5-6; size: many; CDR3: CASSLQDYEQYF; DNA: TGTGCCAGCAGCTTGCAGGACTACGAGCAGTACTTC
D: NA; J: TRBJ1-6; V: TRBV7-6; size: few; CDR3: CASSLGEGNLHF; DNA: TGTGCCAGCAGCTTAGGGGAGGGGAACCTCCACTTT
D: NA; J: TRBJ2-5; V: TRBV5-4; size: many; CDR3: CASREGAQETQYF; DNA: TGTGCCAGCAGAGAAGGCGCACAAGAGACCCAGTACTTC
D: NA; J: TRBJ2-7; V: TRBV27; size: few; CDR3: CASSLVLPSSSHEQYF; DNA: TGTGCCAGCAGTTTAGTGTTGCCTAGCAGTAGCCACGAGCAGTACTTC
D: TRBD1; J: TRBJ2-7; V: TRBV7-9; size: NA; CDR3: CASSPQDRVEQYF; DNA: TGTGCCAGCAGCCCACAGGACAGGGTCGAGCAGTACTTC
D: NA; J: TRBJ1-1; V: TRBV30; size: few; CDR3: CAWSPPDKFDTEAFF; DNA: TGTGCCTGGAGTCCCCCCGACAAGTTCGACACTGAAGCTTTCTTT
D: TRBD2; J: TRBJ2-3; V: TRBV4-2; size: NA; CDR3: CASSQTLAGRATDTQYF; DNA: TGTGCCAGCAGCCAAACCCTAGCGGGGCGAGCCACAGATACGCAGTATTTT
D: NA; J: TRBJ2-7; V: TRBV11-1; size: few; CDR3: CASSFGTFYEQYF; DNA: TGTGCCAGCAGCTTCGGGACATTCTACGAGCAGTACTTC
D: NA; J: TRBJ2-7; V: TRBV7-9; size: NA; CDR3: CASVGGSSSYEQYF; DNA: TGTGCCAGCGTAGGGGGGTCGAGCTCCTACGAGCAGTACTTC